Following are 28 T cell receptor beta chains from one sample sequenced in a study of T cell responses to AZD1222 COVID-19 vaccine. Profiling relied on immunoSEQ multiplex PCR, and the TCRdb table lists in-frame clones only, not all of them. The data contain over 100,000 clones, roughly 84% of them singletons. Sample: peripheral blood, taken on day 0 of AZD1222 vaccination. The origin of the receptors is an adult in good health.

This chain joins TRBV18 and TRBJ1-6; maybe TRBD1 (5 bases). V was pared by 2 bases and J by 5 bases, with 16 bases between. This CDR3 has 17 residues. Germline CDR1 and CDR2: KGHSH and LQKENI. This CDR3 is CASSPNLRGTDNSPLHF. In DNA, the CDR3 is TGTGCCAGCTCACCAAATTTAAGGGGAACGGATAATTCACCCCTCCACTTT.

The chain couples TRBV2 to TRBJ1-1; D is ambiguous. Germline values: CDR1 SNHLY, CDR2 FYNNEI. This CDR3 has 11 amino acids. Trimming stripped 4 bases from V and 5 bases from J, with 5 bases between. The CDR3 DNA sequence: TGTGCCAGCAGTGTTGAAACTGAAGCTTTCTTT. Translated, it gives CASSVETEAFF. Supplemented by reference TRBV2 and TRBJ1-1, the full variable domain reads EPEVTQTPSHQVTQMGQEVILRCVPISNHLYFYWYRQILGQKVEFLVSFYNNEISEKSEIFDDQFSVERPDGSNFTLKIRSTKLEDSAMYFCASSVETEAFFGQGTRLTVV.

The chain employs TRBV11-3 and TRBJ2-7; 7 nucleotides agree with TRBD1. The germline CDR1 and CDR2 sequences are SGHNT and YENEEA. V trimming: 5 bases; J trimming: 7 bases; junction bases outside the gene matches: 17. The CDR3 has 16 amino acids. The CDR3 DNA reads TGTGCCAGCAGCCTAAGGACAGGTCGCTCTCTAGGGGAGCAGTACTTC. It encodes CASSLRTGRSLGEQYF.

CDR3 loop: CASSLASGFAYEQYF. As DNA, the CDR3 is TGTGCCAGCAGCTTGGCCTCCGGCTTCGCCTACGAGCAGTACTTC. V usage is TRBV5-4 and J usage is TRBJ2-7, with no clear D. Per the germline V gene, CDR1 is SGHNT and CDR2 is YYREEE (reference sequence). The CDR3 sequence is 15 residues long. V dropped 0 bases and J dropped 2 bases, with 12 bases sitting between them.

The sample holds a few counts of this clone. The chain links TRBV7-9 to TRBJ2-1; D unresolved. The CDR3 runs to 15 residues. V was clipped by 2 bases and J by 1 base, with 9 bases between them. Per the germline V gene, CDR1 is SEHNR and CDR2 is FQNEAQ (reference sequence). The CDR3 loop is CASSLQTESYNEQFF. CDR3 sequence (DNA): TGTGCCAGCAGCTTACAAACGGAGTCCTACAATGAGCAGTTCTTC.

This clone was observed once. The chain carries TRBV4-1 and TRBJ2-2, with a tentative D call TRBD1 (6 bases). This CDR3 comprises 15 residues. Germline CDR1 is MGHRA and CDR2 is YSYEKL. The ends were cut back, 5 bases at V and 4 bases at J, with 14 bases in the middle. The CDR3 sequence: CASSSRGTSTGELFF. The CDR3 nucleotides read TGCGCCAGCAGCTCCAGGGGTACGAGCACCGGGGAGCTGTTTTTT.

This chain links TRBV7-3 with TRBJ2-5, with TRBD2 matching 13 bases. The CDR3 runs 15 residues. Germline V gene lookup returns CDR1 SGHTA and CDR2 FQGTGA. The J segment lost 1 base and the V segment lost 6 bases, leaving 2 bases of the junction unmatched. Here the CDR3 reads CASRGTSGAQETQYF. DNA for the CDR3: TGTGCCAGCAGAGGGACTAGCGGGGCCCAAGAGACCCAGTACTTC.

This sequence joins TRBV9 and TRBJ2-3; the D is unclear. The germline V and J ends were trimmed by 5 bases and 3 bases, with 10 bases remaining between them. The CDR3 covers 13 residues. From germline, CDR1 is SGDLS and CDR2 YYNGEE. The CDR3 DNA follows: TGTGCCAGCAGGAGTATGGGGACAGATACGCAGTATTTT. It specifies CASRSMGTDTQYF.

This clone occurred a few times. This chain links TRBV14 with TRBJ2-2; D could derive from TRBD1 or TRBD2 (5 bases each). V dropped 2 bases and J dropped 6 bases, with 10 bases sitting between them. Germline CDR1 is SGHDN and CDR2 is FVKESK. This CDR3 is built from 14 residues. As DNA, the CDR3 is TGTGCCAGCAGCCAATGGGGGTTCGCCGGGGAGCTGTTTTTT. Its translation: CASSQWGFAGELFF. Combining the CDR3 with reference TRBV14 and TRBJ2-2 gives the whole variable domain EAGVTQFPSHSVIEKGQTVTLRCDPISGHDNLYWYRRVMGKEIKFLLHFVKESKQDESGMPNNRFLAERTGGTYSTLKVQPAELEDSGVYFCASSQWGFAGELFFGEGSRLTVL.

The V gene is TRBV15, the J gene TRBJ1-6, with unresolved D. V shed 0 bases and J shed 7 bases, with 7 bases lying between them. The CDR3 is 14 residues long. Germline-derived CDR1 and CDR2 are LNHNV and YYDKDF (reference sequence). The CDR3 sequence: CATSRDWVNSPLHF. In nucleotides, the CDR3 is TGTGCCACCAGCAGAGATTGGGTGAATTCACCCCTCCACTTT.

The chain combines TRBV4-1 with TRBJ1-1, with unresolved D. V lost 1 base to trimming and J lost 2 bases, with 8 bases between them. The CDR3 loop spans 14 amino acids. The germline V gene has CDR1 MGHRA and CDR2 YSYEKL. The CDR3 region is CASSQVTLNTEAFF. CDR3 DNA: TGCGCCAGCAGCCAAGTTACACTCAACACTGAAGCTTTCTTT.

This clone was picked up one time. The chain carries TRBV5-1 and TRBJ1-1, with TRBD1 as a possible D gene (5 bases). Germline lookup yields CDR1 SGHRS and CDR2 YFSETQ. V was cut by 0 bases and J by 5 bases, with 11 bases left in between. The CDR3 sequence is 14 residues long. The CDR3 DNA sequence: TGCGCCAGCAGCTTGGGAGGCAGGGTAACTGAAGCTTTCTTT. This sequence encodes CASSLGGRVTEAFF.

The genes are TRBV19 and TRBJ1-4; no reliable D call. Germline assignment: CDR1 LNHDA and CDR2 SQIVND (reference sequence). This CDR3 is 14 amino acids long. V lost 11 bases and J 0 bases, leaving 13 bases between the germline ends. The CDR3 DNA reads TGTGCCGTTCAAGGGTCAGCAACTAATGAAAAACTGTTTTTT. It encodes CAVQGSATNEKLFF.

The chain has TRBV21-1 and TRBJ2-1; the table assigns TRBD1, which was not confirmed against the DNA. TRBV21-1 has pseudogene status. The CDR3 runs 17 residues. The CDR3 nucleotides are TGTGCCAGCAGCTCAGAGGCAGGACAGGGAGGTGACAATGAGCAGTTCTTC. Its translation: CASSSEAGQGGDNEQFF.

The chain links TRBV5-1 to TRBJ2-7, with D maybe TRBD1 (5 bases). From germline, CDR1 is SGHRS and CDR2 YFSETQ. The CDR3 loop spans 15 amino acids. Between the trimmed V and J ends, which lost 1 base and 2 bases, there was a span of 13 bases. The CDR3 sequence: CASSLSGAGTYEQYF. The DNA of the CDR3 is TGCGCCAGCAGCTTGTCTGGGGCAGGGACCTACGAGCAGTACTTC.

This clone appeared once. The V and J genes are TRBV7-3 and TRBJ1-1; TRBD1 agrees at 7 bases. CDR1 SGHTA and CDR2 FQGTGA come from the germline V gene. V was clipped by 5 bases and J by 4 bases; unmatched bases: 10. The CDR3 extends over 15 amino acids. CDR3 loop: CASSGGTAGFTEAFF. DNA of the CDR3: TGTGCCAGCAGCGGGGGGACAGCCGGATTCACTGAAGCTTTCTTT.

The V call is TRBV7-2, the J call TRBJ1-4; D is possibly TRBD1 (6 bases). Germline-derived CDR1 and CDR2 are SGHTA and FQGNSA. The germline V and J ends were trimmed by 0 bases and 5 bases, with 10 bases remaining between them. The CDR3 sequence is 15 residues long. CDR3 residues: CASSLAPGVNEKLFF. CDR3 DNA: TGTGCCAGCAGCTTAGCGCCAGGGGTGAATGAAAAACTGTTTTTT.

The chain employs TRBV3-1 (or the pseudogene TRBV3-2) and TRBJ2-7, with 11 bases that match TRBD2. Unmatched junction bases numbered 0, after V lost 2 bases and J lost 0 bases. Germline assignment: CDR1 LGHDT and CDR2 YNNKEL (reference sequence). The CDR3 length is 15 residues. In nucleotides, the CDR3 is TGTGCCAGCAGCCAAACTAGCGGGAGCTCCTACGAGCAGTACTTC. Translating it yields CASSQTSGSSYEQYF.

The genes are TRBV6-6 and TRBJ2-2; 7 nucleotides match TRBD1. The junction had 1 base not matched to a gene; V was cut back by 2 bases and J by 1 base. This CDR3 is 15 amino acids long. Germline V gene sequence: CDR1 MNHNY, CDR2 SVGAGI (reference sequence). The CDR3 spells CASSYRDRNTGELFF. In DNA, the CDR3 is TGTGCCAGCAGTTACCGGGACAGGAACACCGGGGAGCTGTTTTTT.

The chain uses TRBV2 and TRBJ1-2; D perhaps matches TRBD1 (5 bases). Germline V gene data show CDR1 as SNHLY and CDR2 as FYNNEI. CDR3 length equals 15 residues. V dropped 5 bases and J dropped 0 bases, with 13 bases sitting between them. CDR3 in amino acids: CASSKTVAANYGYTF. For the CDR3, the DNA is TGTGCCAGCAGTAAGACAGTCGCGGCTAACTATGGCTACACCTTC.

The CDR3 sequence: CASSLESGLAVNEQFF. CDR3 sequence (DNA): TGTGCCAGCAGCTTAGAATCAGGACTAGCGGTCAATGAGCAGTTCTTC. This sequence joins TRBV11-3 and TRBJ2-1; 10 bases match TRBD2. The ends lost 0 bases at V and 6 bases at J; junction bases unmatched: 5. CDR3 length equals 16 residues. In germline, CDR1 is SGHNT, CDR2 YENEEA.

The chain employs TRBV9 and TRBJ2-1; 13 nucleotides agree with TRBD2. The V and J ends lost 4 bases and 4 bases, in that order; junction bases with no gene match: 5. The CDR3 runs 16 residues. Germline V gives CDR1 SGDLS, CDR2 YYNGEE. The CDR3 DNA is TGTGCCAGCAGCACCGGGACTAGCGGGATTTACAATGAGCAGTTCTTC. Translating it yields CASSTGTSGIYNEQFF.

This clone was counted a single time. The CDR3 DNA is TGTGCCAGAACCCCCCCTTTTGAGTATTTT. This encodes CARTPPFEYF. The genes are TRBV5-3 and TRBJ2-3, with unresolved D. TRBV5-3 is known as an ORF, though its function is uncertain. V was trimmed by 6 bases and J by 13 bases, leaving 12 bases between them. This CDR3 has 10 residues.

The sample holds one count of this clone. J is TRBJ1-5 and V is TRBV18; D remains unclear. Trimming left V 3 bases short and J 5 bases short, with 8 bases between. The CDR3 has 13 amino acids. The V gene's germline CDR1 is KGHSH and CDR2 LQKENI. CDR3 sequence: CASSPVADQPQHF. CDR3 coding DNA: TGTGCCAGCTCACCTGTGGCGGATCAGCCCCAGCATTTT.

Here the CDR3 reads CASSRDRAGNTIYF. CDR3 in DNA: TGCGCCAGCAGCAGGGACAGGGCTGGAAACACCATATATTTT. The chain joins TRBV5-1 to TRBJ1-3; 9 bases map to TRBD1. The V gene's germline CDR1 is SGHRS and CDR2 YFSETQ. Trimming removed 4 bases from V and 2 bases from J; junction bases left unmatched: 1. The CDR3 contains 14 residues. The full variable domain, completed using reference TRBV5-1 and TRBJ1-3, is KAGVTQTPRYLIKTRGQQVTLSCSPISGHRSVSWYQQTPGQGLQFLFEYFSETQRNKGNFPGRFSGRQFSNSRSEMNVSTLELGDSALYLCASSRDRAGNTIYFGEGSWLTVV.

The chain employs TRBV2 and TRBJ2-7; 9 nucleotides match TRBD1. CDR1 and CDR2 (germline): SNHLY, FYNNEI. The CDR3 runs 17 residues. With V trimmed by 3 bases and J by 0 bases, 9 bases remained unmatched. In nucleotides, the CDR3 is TGTGCCAGCAGTGACGTTTTGGGGACAGGGCTCTCCTACGAGCAGTACTTC. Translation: CASSDVLGTGLSYEQYF.

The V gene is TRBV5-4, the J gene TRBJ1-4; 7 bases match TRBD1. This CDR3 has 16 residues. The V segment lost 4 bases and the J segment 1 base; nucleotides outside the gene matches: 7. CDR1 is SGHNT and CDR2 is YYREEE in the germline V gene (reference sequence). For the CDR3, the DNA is TGTGCCAGCAGCGGCGGGACAGCCCTAACTAATGAAAAACTGTTTTTT. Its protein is CASSGGTALTNEKLFF.

The CDR3 sequence: CASSLLGQGNTEAFF. CDR3 coding DNA: TGTGCCAGCAGTTTATTGGGACAGGGGAACACTGAAGCTTTCTTT. The chain is built from TRBV27 and TRBJ1-1, with 9 positions matching TRBD1. Per germline, CDR1 MNHEY and CDR2 SMNVEV (reference sequence). There are 15 residues in the CDR3. Trimming at V came to 1 base and at J to 1 base, leaving 1 base not matched to a gene.